Below are 7 T cell receptor beta chains sequenced from a single sample in a study of radiotherapy plus CTLA-4 blockade in lung cancer. The repertoire was sequenced with immunoSEQ multiplex PCR; TCRdb's copy has only in-frame clones and lacks some. Of roughly 88,000 clones listed, roughly four fifths were seen once; the top ten hold roughly 0.84%. Material: peripheral blood, obtained from a patient treated with radiotherapy plus ipilimumab. These receptors were taken from a human donor with non-small cell lung cancer who had stable disease on radiotherapy plus ipilimumab.

The chain joins TRBV5-1 to TRBJ2-1; D is tentatively TRBD1 or TRBD2 (6 bases each). The CDR3 consists of 18 residues. Germline loops: CDR1 SGHRS, CDR2 YFSETQ. Trimming stripped 4 bases from V and 1 base from J, with 21 bases between. The CDR3 spells CASSNDGARGLSYNEQFF. The DNA of the CDR3 is TGCGCCAGCAGCAACGACGGGGCACGGGGGCTGTCCTACAATGAGCAGTTCTTC. The full variable domain, rest sourced from reference TRBV5-1 and TRBJ2-1, is KAGVTQTPRYLIKTRGQQVTLSCSPISGHRSVSWYQQTPGQGLQFLFEYFSETQRNKGNFPGRFSGRQFSNSRSEMNVSTLELGDSALYLCASSNDGARGLSYNEQFFGPGTRLTVL.

CDR3 sequence reads: CASSLIQDTVQGDYGYTF. Written as DNA, the CDR3 is TGTGCCAGCAGCTTGATTCAGGATACGGTTCAGGGGGACTATGGCTACACCTTC. This sequence joins TRBV5-7 and TRBJ1-2; 7 nucleotides agree with TRBD1. TRBV5-7 is annotated as an ORF whose role is uncertain. The junction had 15 bases not matched to a gene; V was cut back by 1 base and J by 3 bases. The CDR3 extends over 18 amino acids.

The CDR3 DNA reads TGTGCCAGCAGCGCGAGACTCAGCAATCAGCCCCAGCATTTT. It is translated as CASSARLSNQPQHF. The chain joins TRBV7-2 to TRBJ1-5, with D unclear. V lost 5 bases to trimming and J lost 1 base, with 9 bases between them. CDR1 SGHTA and CDR2 FQGNSA come from the germline V gene. This CDR3 spans 14 amino acids.

To note about this clone: The germline gene is not matched at one end of the junction; a read error may be the cause. The V gene is TRBV7-7, the J gene TRBJ2-3, with D possibly matching TRBD2 (5 bases). CDR1 and CDR2 (germline): SSHAT, FNYEAQ (reference sequence). The CDR3 is 14 amino acids. The CDR3 here is CASSSEVGTDTQYF. Written as DNA, the CDR3 is TGTGCTAGCAGCTCGGAGGTGGGGACAGATACGCAGTATTTT.

CDR3 sequence: CASSLGDGVNYGYTF. The CDR3 bases are TGCGCCAGCAGCTTGGGGGACGGAGTCAACTATGGCTACACCTTC. The chain combines TRBV5-1 with TRBJ1-2, with a weak D call TRBD1 (5 bases). The CDR3 contains 15 residues. The V gene's germline CDR1 is SGHRS and CDR2 YFSETQ. With 0 bases removed from V and 2 bases from J, the gap between germline ends came to 11 bases.

This clone was seen just once. This rearrangement joins TRBV4-1 to TRBJ2-6; the D is unclear. Between the trimmed V and J ends, which lost 0 bases and 3 bases, there was a span of 6 bases. CDR1 is MGHRA and CDR2 is YSYEKL in the germline V gene. This CDR3 contains 15 residues. CDR3 protein: CASSQDEDGANVLTF. CDR3 nucleotides: TGCGCCAGCAGCCAAGATGAAGATGGGGCCAACGTCCTGACTTTC.

This chain joins TRBV15 and TRBJ2-7; D tentatively reads TRBD1 or TRBD2 (5 bases each). Trimming took off 2 bases at V and 3 bases at J, with 23 bases between the two ends. The CDR3 has 18 residues. Germline CDR1 and CDR2: LNHNV and YYDKDF (reference sequence). CDR3 DNA sequence: TGTGCCACCAGCAGATCTTTTAATAGGGGACCACTGCTCTACGAGCAGTACTTC. Translating it yields CATSRSFNRGPLLYEQYF.